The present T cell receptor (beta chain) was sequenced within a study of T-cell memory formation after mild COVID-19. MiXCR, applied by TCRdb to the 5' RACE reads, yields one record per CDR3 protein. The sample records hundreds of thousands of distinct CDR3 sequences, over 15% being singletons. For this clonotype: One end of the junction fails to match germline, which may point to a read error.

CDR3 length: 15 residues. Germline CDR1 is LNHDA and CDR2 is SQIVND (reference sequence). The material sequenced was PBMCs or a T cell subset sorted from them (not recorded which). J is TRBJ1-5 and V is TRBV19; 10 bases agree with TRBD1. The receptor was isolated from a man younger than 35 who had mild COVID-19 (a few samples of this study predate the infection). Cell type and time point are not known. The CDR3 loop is CASSLGTGVFQPKHF. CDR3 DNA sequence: TGTGCCAGTAGCCTCGGGACAGGGGTTTTTCAGCCCAAGCATTTT.